The present T cell receptor (beta chain) was sequenced within a study of shared clonotypes between healthy human individuals. The CDR3 has 13 amino acids. Germline loops: CDR1 SGHAT, CDR2 FQDESV (reference sequence). V was clipped by 5 bases and J by 2 bases, with 9 bases between them. Partitioning of CD4+ cells yielded a CD45RA+ naive subset and a CD45RA-negative memory subset. Each subset's genomic DNA was shared equally among a number of immunoSEQ plates. Per the study methods: With immunoSEQ giving junction-only sequences and no quality scores, filtering differed. Only in-frame clones appear in the TCRdb table, and some are missing; sequencing was by immunoSEQ multiplex PCR. V, J and clone size are those of that table, while D and trimming were read from the DNA. The sample has about 1 million clones, about 84% seen once.

The rearrangement links TRBV11-1 to TRBJ1-1; no firm D call. The sequence came from a young man in good health. Some clones in this sample may be carry-over from other donors' samples. Material for sequencing was memory CD4+ T cells from PBMCs. The subset here: CD45RA-negative fraction. CDR3 coding DNA: TGTGCCAGCAGCAAGGGAAGAAACACTGAAGCTTTCTTT. Protein: CASSKGRNTEAFF.